This T cell receptor (beta chain) was sequenced in a study of T cell clonotyping in hematopoietic cell transplantation. Profiled with immunoSEQ multiplex PCR; TCRdb holds only in-frame clones, not every one. The sample lists nearly 9,500 clones; nearly 98% were seen once. CDR3 size: 18 residues. Between the trimmed V and J ends, which lost 0 bases and 3 bases, there was a span of 19 bases. Germline CDR1 SGDLS, CDR2 YYNGEE. The clonotype comes from a male patient between 55 and 70 years old who had an allogeneic stem cell transplant from a related donor, so the T cells may come from the graft donor. Some clones in this sample may be carry-over from other donors' samples. The input for sequencing was peripheral blood mononuclear cells, taken 100 days after allogeneic stem cell transplant. The chain combines TRBV9 with TRBJ1-3; D unresolved. The CDR3 DNA sequence: TGTGCCAGCAGCGTAGAAGGGAACCCAGCCGCCTTTGGAAACACCATATATTTT. This sequence encodes CASSVEGNPAAFGNTIYF.